The entry below gives a single TCR beta chain sequence along with its context. Its target is not known. Germline lookup yields CDR1 ENHRY and CDR2 SYGVKD. The trim removed 10 bases at V and 0 bases at J, leaving 6 bases unmatched. The CDR3 runs 14 residues. TCRdb redid the calling of the reads with MiXCR, one entry per CDR3 protein. The table records under 200,000 distinct CDR3 sequences, 15% to 20% of them present only once. This entry belongs to a study of T cell repertoires in cytomegalovirus infection. Study context: Signatures in public TCR beta sequences pointed to both CMV infection and matching HLA type.

Study-wide findings and caveats: Pooled public TCR beta family frequency picked out CMV carriers with the relevant HLA. Dominating the ex vivo response were HLA-C-restricted CMV-specific TCR beta clonotypes.

The genes are TRBV10-3 and TRBJ2-1; 7 positions match TRBD2. The receptor was derived from a human donor in good health (CMV status not recorded). Some clones in this sample may be carry-over from other donors' samples. Sequencing was done on a sample of CD8+ T cells from PBMCs. CDR3 nucleotide sequence: TGTGCCACCTGGGCTAGCGGCTCCTACAATGAGCAGTTCTTC. Translated: CATWASGSYNEQFF.